The 20 T cell receptor beta chains below were found in one sample sequenced in a study of T cells in Graves' hyperthyroidism and ophthalmopathy. TCR beta CDR3 sequences were amplified from RNA transcripts. During a first-round RT-PCR of the TCR CDR3, the HTBI primer set was used. MiXCR, applied by TCRdb to the multiplex PCR reads, yields one record per CDR3 protein. Of hundreds of thousands of distinct CDR3 sequences in the sample, 18% were seen once. What was sequenced was blood. Every receptor here comes from a woman aged 45-59 years with Graves' hyperthyroidism that later progressed to Graves' ophthalmopathy.

V gene TRBV24-1 combines with J gene TRBJ1-5; 7 bases align to TRBD1. The V segment lost 3 bases and the J segment 0 bases; nucleotides outside the gene matches: 7. This CDR3 contains 17 residues. Germline V gene sequence: CDR1 KGHDR, CDR2 SFDVKD. The CDR3 DNA follows: TGTGCCACCAGTGATGGGGACAGAACAGATAGCAATCAGCCCCAGCATTTT. Encoded protein: CATSDGDRTDSNQPQHF.

This chain joins TRBV2 and TRBJ1-3, with 7 bases lining up with TRBD1. Germline-derived CDR1 and CDR2 are SNHLY and FYNNEI. The ends lost 6 bases at V and 0 bases at J; junction bases unmatched: 8. This CDR3 spans 16 amino acids. This chain's CDR3 is CASRGVGGPSGNTIYF. Here the CDR3 DNA reads TGTGCCAGCAGGGGGGTAGGGGGCCCCTCTGGAAACACCATATATTTT.

The chain recombines TRBV4-1 with TRBJ1-2; no reliable D call. Trimming pared 3 bases from V and 8 bases from J, leaving 19 bases between. From germline, CDR1 is MGHRA and CDR2 YSYEKL. This CDR3 contains 15 residues. Here the CDR3 reads CASSHLGLGSNGYTF. CDR3 coding DNA: TGCGCCAGCAGCCACTTAGGTCTCGGGTCAAACGGCTACACCTTC.

This clonotype was counted many times. This chain links TRBV10-2 with TRBJ2-7; unclear D gene. This CDR3 is 14 amino acids long. V shed 2 bases and J shed 6 bases, with 14 bases lying between them. CDR1 is WSHSY, CDR2 SAAADI, per germline. The CDR3 is CASSEQMSVREQYF. The CDR3 nucleotides are TGCGCCAGCAGTGAGCAGATGAGCGTCCGCGAGCAGTACTTC.

In this sample, this clonotype turned up many times. The chain is built from TRBV2 and TRBJ1-2; TRBD1 aligns across 10 bases. With 9 bases clipped from V and 6 bases from J, the junction kept 7 bases outside the gene matches. The germline V gene encodes CDR1 SNHLY and CDR2 FYNNEI. There are 13 residues in the CDR3. CDR3 in amino acids: CASLRQGANGYTF. DNA for the CDR3: TGTGCCAGTCTCAGACAGGGGGCCAATGGCTACACCTTC.

The rearrangement uses TRBV29-1 and TRBJ2-2; 10 bases match TRBD1. The CDR3 runs 13 residues. Germline loops: CDR1 SQVTM, CDR2 ANQGSEA. V was pared by 7 bases and J by 5 bases, with 4 bases of the junction left unmatched. The CDR3 here is CSARTGGTGELFF. Written as DNA, the CDR3 is TGCAGCGCCCGGACAGGGGGGACCGGGGAGCTGTTTTTT.

The table lists this clonotype with a few counts. The V and J genes are TRBV4-1 and TRBJ1-2; the D is unclear. The V gene's germline CDR1 is MGHRA and CDR2 YSYEKL. Trimming pared 1 base from V and 0 bases from J, leaving 9 bases between. The CDR3 consists of 15 residues. CDR3 loop: CASSQVTEANYGYTF. DNA for the CDR3: TGCGCCAGCAGCCAAGTAACGGAAGCTAACTATGGCTACACCTTC.

This clonotype was seen ten or more times. CDR3 residues: CSARDNPISYNEQFF. The CDR3 coding sequence is TGCAGTGCTAGAGATAATCCGATCTCCTACAATGAGCAGTTCTTC. The chain uses TRBV20-1 and TRBJ2-1, with unresolved D. Trimming stripped 0 bases from V and 0 bases from J, with 9 bases between. The CDR3 extends over 15 amino acids. CDR1 and CDR2 (germline): DFQATT, SNEGSKA (reference sequence).

Ten or more counts support this clonotype. The rearrangement uses TRBV6-1 and TRBJ1-6; no definite D call. The CDR3 consists of 15 residues. The germline V gene encodes CDR1 MNHNS and CDR2 SASEGT. V gave up 8 bases and J gave up 6 bases, with 17 bases separating them. The CDR3 nucleotides read TGTGCCAGCCTTCCAGACGCTCGGGTTAATTCACCCCTCCACTTT. Encoded protein: CASLPDARVNSPLHF.

The V call is TRBV7-3, the J call TRBJ1-1; the D is unclear. The germline CDR1 and CDR2 sequences are SGHTA and FQGTGA. V was cut by 6 bases and J by 3 bases, with 8 bases left in between. CDR3 length: 12 residues. Here the CDR3 reads CASSPAYTEAFF. The CDR3 region has the DNA TGTGCCAGCAGTCCCGCCTACACTGAAGCTTTCTTT.

The V and J genes are TRBV29-1 and TRBJ2-7; the D gene is possibly TRBD1 (5 bases). The CDR3 consists of 13 residues. Trimming stripped 6 bases from V and 3 bases from J, with 15 bases between. Germline CDR1 and CDR2: SQVTM and ANQGSEA. CDR3 in amino acids: CSVESRVGYEQYF. CDR3 in DNA: TGCAGCGTCGAGAGCAGGGTCGGCTACGAGCAGTACTTC.

This clonotype was counted at least ten times. The chain couples TRBV5-1 to TRBJ2-5; 11 bases fit TRBD1. This CDR3 has 14 amino acids. CDR1 and CDR2 from the germline V gene are SGHRS and YFSETQ. The V and J ends lost 4 bases and 5 bases, in that order; junction bases with no gene match: 4. The CDR3 coding sequence is TGCGCCAGCAGCACCGGGACAGGGGGTGAGACCCAGTACTTC. Translating it yields CASSTGTGGETQYF.

CDR3 sequence reads: CSASRGLLMNTEAFF. The CDR3 DNA reads TGCAGTGCTAGTAGGGGCTTACTAATGAACACTGAAGCTTTCTTT. The chain has TRBV20-1 and TRBJ1-1, with D possibly matching TRBD1 (5 bases). Trimming pared 3 bases from V and 0 bases from J, leaving 14 bases between. From germline, CDR1 is DFQATT and CDR2 SNEGSKA (reference sequence). This CDR3 region has 15 residues.

The V and J genes are TRBV2 and TRBJ2-7; possibly TRBD1 for D (6 bases). V was trimmed by 7 bases and J by 2 bases, leaving 9 bases between them. CDR3 length equals 12 residues. Germline V lookup: CDR1 SNHLY, CDR2 FYNNEI. In DNA, the CDR3 is TGTGCCAGCAACGGACAGACCTACGAGCAGTACTTC. Amino acid sequence: CASNGQTYEQYF.

This clonotype was detected many times. V is TRBV11-2 and J is TRBJ2-1; 10 bases map to TRBD2. CDR1 and CDR2 (germline): SGHAT, FQNNGV. The CDR3 has 17 residues. The trim removed 0 bases at V and 0 bases at J, leaving 2 bases unmatched. CDR3 nucleotides: TGTGCCAGCAGCTTAGATCTAGCGGGGGTCTCCTACAATGAGCAGTTCTTC. Its protein product is CASSLDLAGVSYNEQFF.

Many counts were recorded for this clonotype. The J gene is TRBJ1-2, the V gene TRBV6-1; D possibly corresponds to TRBD1 (6 bases). The V end was cut by 2 bases, the J end by 3 bases, with 10 bases between. CDR1 is MNHNS, CDR2 SASEGT, per germline. The CDR3 spans 14 residues. Here the CDR3 DNA reads TGTGCCAGCAGTGAAAGGGCAGGGGACTATGGCTACACCTTC. The encoded protein is CASSERAGDYGYTF.

The chain uses TRBV29-1 and TRBJ1-1; TRBD1 aligns across 7 bases. V gave up 5 bases and J gave up 0 bases; unmatched junction bases: 3. Germline assignment: CDR1 SQVTM and CDR2 ANQGSEA. The CDR3 has 13 residues. The DNA for the CDR3 is TGCAGCGTTCGACAGGGAATGAACACTGAAGCTTTCTTT. Translating it yields CSVRQGMNTEAFF.

This clonotype was recorded many times. The rearrangement links TRBV3-1 to TRBJ2-3; a weak D match, TRBD2 (7 bases). The V gene's germline CDR1 is LGHDT and CDR2 YNNKEL (reference sequence). V was shortened by 4 bases and J by 1 base, with 21 bases between the two germline ends. The CDR3 runs 18 residues. CDR3 DNA sequence: TGTGCCAGCAGCCCCACAAATGGGGCGGGGGCCCGCACAGATACGCAGTATTTT. It is translated as CASSPTNGAGARTDTQYF.

This clonotype has more than one count but fewer than ten. This rearrangement joins TRBV24-1 to TRBJ1-2; weak D call: TRBD1 (5 bases). Trimming shortened V by 0 bases and J by 1 base, and 11 bases separated the two germline ends. CDR3 size: 16 residues. Germline V gives CDR1 KGHDR, CDR2 SFDVKD. The CDR3 DNA sequence: TGTGCCACCAGTGATTTGCGAGGGGATGGTAACTATGGCTACACCTTC. Translated: CATSDLRGDGNYGYTF.

This clonotype was seen at least ten times. The V and J genes are TRBV28 and TRBJ2-3, with D uncertain. CDR1 is MDHEN and CDR2 is SYDVKM in the germline V gene. CDR3 size: 14 residues. V was clipped by 4 bases and J by 4 bases, with 12 bases between them. DNA for the CDR3: TGTGCCAGCAGTTCAGGAGTTGGGGCAGATACGCAGTATTTT. Protein product: CASSSGVGADTQYF.